The TCR beta chain described here comes from a study of T cell responses to AZD1222 COVID-19 vaccine (dated by TCRdb to the early 2020s). At the level of the whole study: A total of just over 230 trial participants underwent TCR sequencing, of whom about 200 had received two doses of AZD1222 and some 25 had received two doses of the MenACWY control vaccine. Trial participants were enrolled by age into subgroups of 18-55, 56-69 and 70-plus years, and roughly 150, 30 and 60 TCR-sequenced participants, respectively, were included in these subgroups.

Overall results and qualifications from the work: Participants were mostly white British, with more females than males. The authors suggested clonal diversity may have been underestimated. Reportedly, close to half of the unique spike-specific TCRs recognized epitopes lying outside the regions that are mutated in the B.1.351 and B.1.1.7 variants. Because no samples from the day 14 peak response were available, repertoires could be characterized only after the peak T cell response. Spike-specific TCR breadth and depth rose significantly after two AZD1222 doses compared with day 0 and with MenACWY recipients. The 56-69-year group was small, and its depth increase did not reach significance, likely because of low power. Only a handful of AZD1222 recipients were SARS-CoV-2 seropositive at baseline, limiting conclusions about previously exposed vaccinees. The vaccine-associated CD4 TCRs covered the entire spike protein, and the dominant responses fell in regions 160-218 and 743-854.

In the paper's terms, the time point label means: about 28 days (+/-7) after the second vaccine dose. Because spike-specific TCR depth and breadth did not differ between the two schedules, AZD1222 recipients who got a second dose at roughly 4 weeks were pooled with those who got a second dose at roughly 12 weeks. Samples from vaccinated people were obtained from the UK trials COV001 and COV002, which included a single-blind randomized controlled phase 2/3 trial of AZD1222 (ChAdOx1 nCoV-19) in healthy adults. For TCRbeta chain sequencing, PBMC samples were collected from trial participants at day 0 and at day 28 after the second dose. V sheds 5 bases and J sheds 7 bases, leaving 15 bases between their ends. The CDR3 contains 14 residues, cysteine and phenylalanine counted. Solely the CDR3 DNA is kept, with 42 bases framed from the first base. CDR1 and CDR2 are read off the germline V gene as LGHNT and FRNRAP.

The CDR3 regions of human TCRbeta chains were analyzed by immunosequencing. On the authors' methods: TCRs in the repertoires were compared against a reference library of SARS-CoV-2-specific TCRs that had been generated with the MIRA antigen-specificity platform. Breadth was defined as the fraction of unique TCRs that were SARS-CoV-2-associated. Depth was defined as the fraction of total T cells that were SARS-CoV-2-associated. Using the MIRA data, each spike-specific TCR was mapped to the spike region that the TCR reacts to and placed in a CD4 or CD8 class. Log10-transformed breadth and depth values were compared by one-way ANOVA with Sidak's multiple comparisons tests. TCRdb's version of the immuneACCESS table is confined to in-frame rearrangements and falls short of the full clone set. An unresolved V gene accounts for under half of the shortfall where checked; the remainder is of unknown origin. V and J calls and clone size follow that table, whereas D and trimming were derived from the DNA. Within this sample are roughly 77,000 clones, with 92% of them counted one time only. The leading ten clones occupy roughly 4.3% of the sample.

Details on this clone: Its antigen is not yet known. No base quality information exists; no much larger clone differs at one position.

The rearrangement combines TRBV12-5 with TRBJ2-4; confidence is insufficient to name the D gene. This TCR was sampled from an adult who received the AZD1222 COVID-19 vaccine. Sample: peripheral blood, taken 28 days after the second AZD1222 dose. The CDR3 reads CASGLRTFRNIQYF. The DNA sequence is given as TGTGCTAGTGGTCTCCGGACGTTTCGGAACATTCAGTACTTC.